The rows below give T cell receptor beta chains drawn from one sample of a study of identical twins. TCRdb recomputed calls from the 5' RACE reads with MiXCR, one row per CDR3 protein. This sample carries a few hundred thousand distinct CDR3 sequences, over 9.5% of them seen once, and the ten largest clones take under 4.5%. The same specimen was also included in a second study, on yellow fever vaccine responses in identical twins.

The specimen was memory (CD45RO+) T cells sorted from blood. The receptors come from a woman under 30 in good health. Both conserved end residues are part of each CDR3. The D gene is left open where the match is weak. Not all rows give a size; the values are once, few, many and, for expanded clones, a class.

d_call j_call v_call clone_size cdr3_nt cdr3_aa
- TRBJ1-5 TRBV7-9 - TGTGCCAGCAGCTCCGACGTGGGGCCCCAGCATTTT CASSSDVGPQHF
- TRBJ1-4 TRBV5-6 many TGTGCCAGCAGCTTACAGGGAGAGTATGAAAAACTGTTTTTT CASSLQGEYEKLFF
- TRBJ1-2 TRBV16 few TGTGCCAGCAGCCAAAACGGCAGACCAGTCTATGGCTACACCTTC CASSQNGRPVYGYTF
TRBD1 TRBJ2-1 TRBV5-6 few TGTGCCAGCAGCTCCGGGACAGGGGTTGCCTACAATGAGCAGTTCTTC CASSSGTGVAYNEQFF
TRBD1 TRBJ1-5 TRBV28 few TGTGCCAGCAGTGACCGGGACAGGGGGTCTAGCAATCAGCCCCAGCATTTT CASSDRDRGSSNQPQHF
TRBD2 TRBJ2-3 TRBV20-1 few TGCAGTGCTACAACCGGGACTAGCGAAACAGATACGCAGTATTTT CSATTGTSETDTQYF
- TRBJ2-7 TRBV11-2 many TGTGCCAGCAGCTTACAGACGGGCAAGTACGAGCAGTACTTC CASSLQTGKYEQYF
- TRBJ1-6 TRBV6-5 many TGTGCCAGCAGTTACGTCCTCGGGTATTCACCCCTCCACTTT CASSYVLGYSPLHF
TRBD1 TRBJ1-2 TRBV29-1 few TGCAGCGTAGGACAGGGGGCAGCTTGGGATGGCTACACCTTC CSVGQGAAWDGYTF
- TRBJ2-4 TRBV28 few TGTGCCAGCAGTTTTTCGGCGGAAAAAAACATTCAGTACTTC CASSFSAEKNIQYF
- TRBJ2-1 TRBV11-2 many TGTGCCAGCAGCTTTGGGTTTTACAATGAGCAGTTCTTC CASSFGFYNEQFF
- TRBJ2-3 TRBV7-9 - TGTGCCAGCAGCGTAATAGCGGACTACACAGATACGCAGTATTTT CASSVIADYTDTQYF
- TRBJ1-1 TRBV20-1 many TGCAGTGCTAGTTTCCCCGGGAACACTGAAGCTTTCTTT CSASFPGNTEAFF
- TRBJ2-7 TRBV6-1 few TGTGCCAGCTACTTCGCCATGGGACCCTTATCGTACGAGCAGTACTTC CASYFAMGPLSYEQYF
TRBD2 TRBJ2-2 TRBV6-5 - TGTGCCAGCAGTTTAGGTAGCGGGGCAGCGAACACCGGGGAGCTGTTTTTT CASSLGSGAANTGELFF
TRBD1 TRBJ2-3 TRBV12-3/TRBV12-4 many TGTGCCAGCAGTTCCAAAAGGACAGGGGGCAGAGATACGCAGTATTTT CASSSKRTGGRDTQYF
- TRBJ1-1 TRBV12-3/TRBV12-4 many TGTGCCAGCAGTTTAATCACAGGGATTAACACTGAAGCTTTCTTT CASSLITGINTEAFF
TRBD2 TRBJ2-1 TRBV25-1 - TGTGCCACCCAGTGGGGAGCGGGGGGTTACAATGAGCAGTTCTTC CATQWGAGGYNEQFF
TRBD2 TRBJ2-1 TRBV12-3/TRBV12-4 - TGTGCCAGCAGCGTGACTAGCGGGGGGGCTGGAGAGCAGTTCTTC CASSVTSGGAGEQFF
- TRBJ2-1 TRBV15 few TGTGCCACCACTCAAGGGGCGGGAAAGGTGGGGAATGAGCAGTTCTTC CATTQGAGKVGNEQFF
TRBD1 TRBJ2-7 TRBV2 - TGTGCCAGCAGAGCCTGGACAGGGGGCTCATACGAGCAGTACTTC CASRAWTGGSYEQYF
- TRBJ2-5 TRBV7-9 - TGTGCCAGCAGCTTAGTCCAGGGGAGAAGAGAGACCCAGTACTTC CASSLVQGRRETQYF
- TRBJ2-5 TRBV5-1 - TGCGCCAGCAGAGGCAATCAAGAGACCCAGTACTTC CASRGNQETQYF
- TRBJ1-4 TRBV5-5 - TGTGCCAGCAGCGCGGCTACGGGGCTTTATGAAAAACTGTTTTTT CASSAATGLYEKLFF
- TRBJ2-1 TRBV7-6 - TGTGCCAGCAGCTTAGCGGTCGGGGGGAGGGGGAGTGATGAGCAGTTCTTC CASSLAVGGRGSDEQFF
- TRBJ2-3 TRBV11-2 many TGTGCCAGCAGCGGGAGGAGGGGGGCCACAGATACGCAGTATTTT CASSGRRGATDTQYF
- TRBJ2-5 TRBV4-3 - TGCGCCAGCAGCCAAGAAAGTCCGCAGGGTATGGGGGAGACCCAGTACTTC CASSQESPQGMGETQYF
- TRBJ2-3 TRBV27 - TGTGCCAGCAGTTTAGGTCGGGGGCCGGTTAGCACAGATACGCAGTATTTT CASSLGRGPVSTDTQYF
- TRBJ2-2 TRBV3-1 - TGTGCCAGCAGCCAAGCGGAACGGGCAACCGGGGAGCTGTTTTTT CASSQAERATGELFF
- TRBJ1-6 TRBV24-1 few TGTGCCACCCGTGGTCTGGGACCAAATTCACCCCTCCACTTT CATRGLGPNSPLHF
TRBD1 TRBJ1-5 TRBV19 - TGTGCCAGTAGCCGGACAGGGACGGTAGGACAGCCCCAGCATTTT CASSRTGTVGQPQHF
TRBD2 TRBJ2-1 TRBV5-1 few TGCGCCAGCAGCTTGTTCTCTAGCGGTTCCTACAATGAGCAGTTCTTC CASSLFSSGSYNEQFF
TRBD1 TRBJ2-2 TRBV28 few TGTGCCAGCACCAACAGGGGCCCCCTCACCGGGGAGCTGTTTTTT CASTNRGPLTGELFF
TRBD1 TRBJ2-5 TRBV28 few TGTGCCAGCAGTTTAATAAGGCGGACAGGAACCCAAGGGACCCAGTACTTC CASSLIRRTGTQGTQYF
- TRBJ2-7 TRBV7-2 many TGTGCCAGCAGCTTACGTGGTACGGCGGGGACCTACGAGCAGTACTTC CASSLRGTAGTYEQYF
TRBD2 TRBJ2-5 TRBV20-1 - TGCAGTGCTAGAGACCTCGGGGGGGGCTCGGAGACCCAGTACTTC CSARDLGGGSETQYF
- TRBJ2-7 TRBV28 few TGTGCCAGCAGTAATTCTCAAGCCGGGGCCGGGCTGAGGGAGCAGTACTTC CASSNSQAGAGLREQYF
TRBD2 TRBJ2-7 TRBV5-1 few TGCGCCAGCAGCTTGGCTAGCGGGGGTTACGAGCAGTACTTC CASSLASGGYEQYF
TRBD1 TRBJ1-5 TRBV6-2/TRBV6-3 many TGTGCCAGCAGTCCTACCCGGACAGGGCTGGGACAGCCCCAGCATTTT CASSPTRTGLGQPQHF
- TRBJ2-2 TRBV28 many TGTGCCAGCAAGGTGAACACCGGGGAGCTGTTTTTT CASKVNTGELFF
TRBD1 TRBJ1-6 TRBV7-2 many TGTGCCAGCAGCTTTCAGGGGGTTCCTTATTCACCCCTCCACTTT CASSFQGVPYSPLHF
- TRBJ2-7 TRBV5-1 - TGCGCCAGCAGCGCCCAACAGGGGGGGTACGAGCAGTACTTC CASSAQQGGYEQYF